This entry lists 23 T cell receptor beta chains sequenced from one sample in a study of tumor-infiltrating lymphocytes in primary liver carcinoma (dated by TCRdb to 2016 to 2017). Sequencing instrument: Illumina HiSeq 2500. Using a constant-region primer and ProtoScript II reverse transcriptase, TCRbeta-specific cDNA was reverse-transcribed from around 520 ng total RNA. Three nested multiplex PCR rounds, following a slightly modified ARM-PCR procedure, were used to build the TCRbeta libraries. Each of the first two PCR rounds ran for approximately 10 cycles and used multiplex TRBV1-TRBV30 forward primers together with a Cbeta reverse primer. TCRdb itself trimmed the public reads at Q25 with fastp, ran MiXCR and retained productive beta chains. Identical CDR3 proteins give one entry, which carries the most common genes and DNA. Within this sample are about 100,000 distinct CDR3 sequences, with 55% to 70% of them counted one time only. Approximately 10% of the sample goes to the ten largest clones.

Without any cell sorting, total RNA and DNA were co-extracted from approximately 22-30 mg of bulk tissue using the AllPrep DNA/RNA mini kit. Sequencing input: liver tumor tissue from sampling region 5. Taken with the paper, the label for cell subset or site translates to: tumor region T5, tumor centre. These receptors originate from a woman in her sixties with primary liver carcinoma and hepatitis B virus infection.

The chain carries TRBV30 and TRBJ2-4; 15 bases line up with TRBD2. This CDR3 comprises 20 residues. The V gene end was trimmed by 2 bases and the J gene end by 0 bases; junction bases not matched to a gene: 11. CDR1 is GTSNPN and CDR2 is SVGIG in the germline V gene (reference sequence). The CDR3 DNA is TGTGCCTGGAGTATTCCTCCGGGACTAGCGGGAGGACTAGCCAAAAACATTCAGTACTTC. This codes for CAWSIPPGLAGGLAKNIQYF.

This clonotype showed up just a few times. A much larger clone sits a single nucleotide away, making a read error possible. V is TRBV30 and J is TRBJ1-2, with D uncertain. CDR3 length equals 12 residues. Germline values: CDR1 GTSNPN, CDR2 SVGIG (reference sequence). The CDR3 spells CAWYLPSYDYTF. CDR3 nucleotides: TGTGCCTGGTATCTCCCGAGCTATGACTACACCTTC. Looking up the rest from reference TRBV30 and TRBJ1-2 gives the full variable domain: SQTIHQWPATLVQPVGSPLSLECTVEGTSNPNLYWYRQAAGRGLQLLFYSVGIGQISSEVPQNLSASRPQDRQFILSSKKLLLSDSGFYLCAWYLPSYDYTFGSGTRLTVV.

This clonotype was seen many times. The chain joins TRBV6-2 or TRBV6-3 to TRBJ2-2, with 9 bases fitting TRBD1. CDR1 and CDR2 (germline): MNHEY, SVGEGT. This CDR3 has 14 residues. Trimming took 6 bases from V and 4 from J; bases not matched to a gene: 3. The DNA of the CDR3 is TGTGCCAGCAGAGGGACAGGGTCCACCGGGGAGCTGTTTTTT. Translating it yields CASRGTGSTGELFF.

Details on this clonotype: A much larger clone sits a single nucleotide away, making a read error possible. The chain carries TRBV6-6 and TRBJ1-5; 8 nucleotides line up with TRBD1. Germline V gene lookup returns CDR1 MNHNY and CDR2 SVGAGI (reference sequence). The ends lost 8 bases at V and 6 bases at J; junction bases unmatched: 6. The CDR3 consists of 13 residues. CDR3 loop: CASGQDRVQPQHF. DNA for the CDR3: TGTGCCAGCGGCCAGGACAGGGTTCAGCCCCAGCATTTT.

The sample holds many counts of this clonotype. A much bigger clone sits one base away, suggesting this may be a read error. V gene TRBV7-6 combines with J gene TRBJ2-7; no clear D. This CDR3 region has 12 residues. V was clipped by 5 bases and J by 0 bases, with 5 bases between them. CDR1 is SGHVS, CDR2 FNYEAQ, per germline. The CDR3 here is CASSPRSYEQYF. CDR3 nucleotides: TGTGCCAGCAGCCCCCGCTCCTACGAGCAGTACTTC.

This clonotype was found a few times. This chain uses TRBV7-3 with TRBJ2-7; 9 nucleotides line up with TRBD2. Germline CDR1 SGHTA, CDR2 FQGTGA. V shed 2 bases and J 3 bases; nucleotides not matched to a gene: 8. The CDR3 totals 16 residues. Here the CDR3 reads CASSLAGREGFYEQYF. CDR3 sequence (DNA): TGTGCCAGCAGCTTAGCGGGGCGGGAGGGCTTCTACGAGCAGTACTTC.

Points on this clonotype: The germline gene is not matched at one end of the junction; a read error may be the cause. This chain links TRBV11-2 with TRBJ2-2; tentative D call: TRBD2 (6 bases). The CDR3 spans 14 residues. In germline, CDR1 is SGHAT, CDR2 FQNNGV. The CDR3 sequence: CASCLGPTGGVLFF. CDR3 bases: TGTGCCAGCTGCTTGGGACCTACAGGCGGGGTGCTGTTTTTT.

By proportion, this clonotype is medium-sized. The chain has TRBV11-1 and TRBJ2-3, with TRBD1 matching over 10 bases. Trimming cost V 6 bases and J 7 bases; bases outside gene matches: 10. There are 15 residues in the CDR3. Germline CDR1 SGHAT, CDR2 FQDESV (reference sequence). CDR3 loop: CASRTDRGPRYTQYF. In DNA, the CDR3 is TGTGCCAGCAGGACCGACAGGGGGCCACGATATACGCAGTATTTT.

Note on this clonotype: A much larger clone sits a single nucleotide away, making a read error possible. This sequence joins TRBV28 and TRBJ2-7; D is possibly TRBD2 (6 bases). V was trimmed by 6 bases and J by 1 base, leaving 16 bases between them. This CDR3 region has 15 residues. Germline loops: CDR1 MDHEN, CDR2 SYDVKM. The CDR3 loop reads CASRPGRSVSYEQYF. CDR3 coding DNA: TGTGCCAGCAGACCCGGGAGATCGGTGTCCTACGAGCAGTACTTC.

About this clonotype: A junction end diverges from the germline sequence, so it may reflect a read error. V is TRBV11-3 and J is TRBJ2-3; 8 bases agree with TRBD1. The CDR3 contains 17 residues. Looked up from germline, CDR1 is SGHNT and CDR2 is YENEEA. CDR3 amino acids: CASSSWYLDRGTDTQYF. The CDR3 region has the DNA TGTGCCAGCAGCTCTTGGTACCTTGACAGGGGCACGGATACGCAGTATTTT.

Note on this clonotype: Germline and junction disagree at one end, which may indicate a read error. V and J are TRBV29-1 and TRBJ1-1; D might be TRBD1 (6 bases). The germline V gene encodes CDR1 SQVTM and CDR2 ANQGSEA. The CDR3 has 12 residues. In nucleotides, the CDR3 is TGCAGCGCAACAGGGAGTCGCACTGGAGCTTTCTTT. Translated: CSATGSRTGAFF. The full variable domain, completed using reference TRBV29-1 and TRBJ1-1, is SAVISQKPSRDICQRGTSLTIQCQVDSQVTMMFWYRQQPGQSLTLIATANQGSEATYESGFVIDKFPISRPNLTFSTLTVSNMSPEDSSIYLCSATGSRTGAFFGQGTRLTVV.

V and J are TRBV5-1 and TRBJ2-2; D may be TRBD2 (5 bases). This CDR3 comprises 15 residues. V gave up 5 bases and J gave up 4 bases, with 15 bases separating them. Germline values: CDR1 SGHRS, CDR2 YFSETQ. The DNA of the CDR3 is TGCGCCAGCAGTTTAGGACTGAGAAGCACCGGGGAGCTGTTTTTT. This gives the protein CASSLGLRSTGELFF. Based on the CDR3 plus reference TRBV5-1 and TRBJ2-2, the full variable domain is KAGVTQTPRYLIKTRGQQVTLSCSPISGHRSVSWYQQTPGQGLQFLFEYFSETQRNKGNFPGRFSGRQFSNSRSEMNVSTLELGDSALYLCASSLGLRSTGELFFGEGSRLTVL.

A note on this clonotype: This sequence may be a read error, since a much larger clone differs from it by one base. This chain links TRBV29-1 with TRBJ2-7; the D gene is possibly TRBD2 (5 bases). Germline CDR1 is SQVTM and CDR2 is ANQGSEA. The CDR3 spans 14 residues. This CDR3 is CGVGKAVSRNEHYF. In DNA form, the CDR3 reads TGCGGCGTTGGAAAAGCGGTGAGCAGAAACGAGCACTACTTC.

About this clonotype itself: This could be a read error, since a much larger clone is one nucleotide away. The chain recombines TRBV5-1 with TRBJ1-1, with D possibly TRBD1 on 5 matching bases. Germline V gene sequence: CDR1 SGHRS, CDR2 YFSETQ. CDR3 size: 14 residues. CDR3 DNA: TGCGCCAGCAGCCACCAGCGGGGGAACACTGAAGCTTCCTTT. This translates into CASSHQRGNTEASF.

In the case of this clonotype: The CDR3 ends on some other residue instead of the conserved phenylalanine or tryptophan, so this is likely a read error. J is TRBJ1-2 and V is TRBV29-1; no firm D call. Germline lookup yields CDR1 SQVTM and CDR2 ANQGSEA. The CDR3 consists of 11 residues. Trimming took 0 bases from V and 6 from J, leaving 5 bases between them. CDR3 region: CSVEDLDGYTL. The CDR3 region has the DNA TGCAGCGTTGAAGATCTCGATGGCTACACCCTC.

Remarks on this clonotype: The junction departs from the called germline gene at one end, perhaps through a read error. This chain joins TRBV5-4 and TRBJ2-1; 9 nucleotides match TRBD2. This CDR3 region has 16 residues. Germline-derived CDR1 and CDR2 are SGHNT and YYREEE (reference sequence). The CDR3 sequence is CASSEGLAQAYNEQLF. CDR3 bases: TGTGCCAGCAGCGAAGGACTAGCGCAAGCCTACAATGAGCAGTTATTC.

As regards this clonotype: As the CDR3 is not closed by the conserved phenylalanine or tryptophan, this likely results from a read error. The J gene is TRBJ2-7, the V gene TRBV6-5, with D perhaps being TRBD1 or TRBD2 (5 bases each). From germline, CDR1 is MNHEY and CDR2 SVGAGI. Trimming removed 3 bases from V and 0 bases from J, with 18 bases in between. CDR3 size: 17 residues. This CDR3 reads CASSYSASGQSSYEQYS. The CDR3 region has the DNA TGTGCCAGCAGTTATTCCGCCTCGGGGCAGAGCTCCTACGAGCAGTACTCC.

There are many counts of this clonotype. The genes are TRBV29-1 and TRBJ1-1; no definite D call. CDR1 SQVTM and CDR2 ANQGSEA come from the germline V gene. The V and J ends lost 7 bases and 2 bases respectively, with 5 bases between them. The CDR3 is made up of 10 amino acids. The CDR3 sequence is CSAVNTEAFF. Written as DNA, the CDR3 is TGCAGCGCCGTCAACACTGAAGCTTTCTTT.

Concerning this clonotype: One junction end disagrees with the germline gene, perhaps due to a read error. This rearrangement joins TRBV11-2 to TRBJ2-7, with D possibly matching TRBD2 (5 bases). CDR1 and CDR2 (germline): SGHAT, FQNNGV. This CDR3 has 14 amino acids. DNA of the CDR3: TGTGCCAACAGCCGTACGGAAGGTCTAGCCGAGCAATACTTC. This encodes CANSRTEGLAEQYF.

V gene TRBV28 combines with J gene TRBJ1-5; TRBD1 might be the D (5 bases). CDR1 MDHEN and CDR2 SYDVKM come from the germline V gene. There are 15 residues in the CDR3. Trimming cost V 6 bases and J 7 bases, with 19 bases left between them. As DNA, the CDR3 is TGTGCCAGCAGCCCCCTGGGAGGGGCGAAGCAGCCCCAGCATTTT. This gives the protein CASSPLGGAKQPQHF.

This clonotype has only one observation. V usage is TRBV6-1 and J usage is TRBJ2-5; D possibly corresponds to TRBD1 (6 bases). Germline V gene data show CDR1 as MNHNS and CDR2 as SASEGT. The CDR3 is 14 amino acids. Trimming stripped 7 bases from V and 5 bases from J, with 17 bases between. CDR3 in amino acids: CASNEGDEVETQYF. The CDR3 coding sequence is TGTGCCAGCAATGAGGGGGACGAGGTGGAGACCCAGTACTTC.

Regarding this clonotype: This CDR3 fails to terminate in the conserved phenylalanine or tryptophan, so it likely reflects a read error. This chain uses TRBV29-1 with TRBJ2-5; D call uncertain. CDR3 length: 15 residues. The V and J ends lost 8 bases and 2 bases respectively, with 21 bases between them. Germline loops: CDR1 SQVTM, CDR2 ANQGSEA. The CDR3 region has the DNA TGCAGCATTCTACGTTTGGTGATTAGTCAAGAGACCCAGTACTTA. Its protein product is CSILRLVISQETQYL.

As concerns this clonotype: This may be a read error, as it is one base from a much larger clone. The chain carries TRBV6-5 and TRBJ2-2; 10 bases are shared with TRBD2. Germline-derived CDR1 and CDR2 are MNHEY and SVGAGI. V lost 9 bases, J lost 7 bases, and 11 bases stayed unmatched. CDR3 length: 15 amino acids. The CDR3 is CARTAAGGPGGELFF. The CDR3 bases are TGTGCCAGAACCGCAGCGGGAGGGCCGGGCGGGGAGCTGTTTTTT.